This T cell receptor (beta chain) comes out of a study of early T cells in non-severe SARS-CoV-2 infection. Unique molecular identifiers were attached to individual cDNA molecules. TCRdb passed the 5' RACE reads through MiXCR, listing each CDR3 protein once. There are some 88,000 distinct CDR3 sequences in the sample; 15% to 20% occur only once, and approximately 5.1% lies in the top ten. This clonotype showed up just a few times. Germline loops: CDR1 SNHLY, CDR2 FYNNEI. CDR3 length: 12 residues. V shed 1 base and J shed 9 bases, with 10 bases lying between them. This chain joins TRBV2 and TRBJ2-7; D is ambiguous. Sequenced here: whole blood, sampled at baseline. The receptor's source is an adult who was a healthcare worker with PCR-confirmed SARS-CoV-2 infection or an uninfected control (not recorded which). CDR3 sequence (DNA): TGTGCCAGCAGTGAAGGCGCCTCACGGCAGTACTTC. Amino acids: CASSEGASRQYF.